This T cell receptor (beta chain) was observed in a study of blood T cell repertoires in COVID-19. About the research overall: COVID-19 samples collected from the United States, Italy and Spain covered acute and convalescent phases. The cDNA or gDNA used as material had been derived from T cells, B-cell-depleted T cells, or PBMCs.

Authors' methods: Amplification from reference gene primers served as the basis for estimated nucleated cell counts. Here immunoSEQ multiplex PCR was the method, and the copy in TCRdb shows in-frame clones only, minus some. The D gene and trimming were derived from the DNA, and the V and J assignments and clone size from that table. The sample yields roughly 200,000 clones, 88% seen once. V was pared by 4 bases and J by 1 base, with 11 bases between. The CDR3 totals 14 residues. Germline V gene lookup returns CDR1 SGHDT and CDR2 YYEEEE. Sequenced material: peripheral blood. The genes are TRBV5-6 and TRBJ1-1; a possible D gene is TRBD1 (5 bases). The sequence was collected from a young man with active or convalescent COVID-19. CDR3 coding DNA: TGTGCCAGCAGCCGGGAGGGGAGGAACACTGAAGCTTTCTTT. Its translation: CASSREGRNTEAFF.